This TCR beta chain was found in a study of T-cell memory formation after mild COVID-19. Study findings and constraints: Contracting clones from day 15 to 85 showed balanced CD4/CD8; later expanders favored CD4+.

5'RACE with constant-segment primers yielded barcoded, UMI-tagged TCR alpha and TCR beta cDNA libraries. TCRdb analysed the 5' RACE reads with MiXCR anew, one entry per CDR3 protein. The sample yields about 350,000 distinct CDR3 sequences, approximately 15% seen once. This clonotype was found a few times. Its specificity is unknown. V lost 1 base and J 7 bases, leaving 12 bases between the germline ends. Germline values: CDR1 SGHRS, CDR2 YFSETQ. The CDR3 consists of 14 residues. The specimen was PBMCs or a T cell subset sorted from them (not recorded which). The chain has TRBV5-1 and TRBJ2-1; D gene uncertain. The TCR originated in a man aged 18-30 years who had mild COVID-19 (a few samples of this study predate the infection). Cell type and time point are not known. CDR3 DNA sequence: TGCGCCAGCAGCTTGACCATTGGGAAAAATGAGCAGTTCTTC. Encoded protein: CASSLTIGKNEQFF.